Listed here is a single T cell receptor beta chain. The antigen this receptor binds is unknown. No quality values exist for individual bases; no much larger clone is one base distant. The trial excluded patients who had a history of autoimmune disease or were on systemic immunosuppression. Peripheral blood for TCR sequencing was drawn from every dose cohort at baseline, at cycle 4 day 1 and at cycle 7 day 1. Samples came from an open-label, multicenter, first-in-human phase I dose-escalation trial of ivuxolimab. Adults with locally advanced or metastatic melanoma, renal cell, hepatocellular, or head and neck squamous cell carcinoma were enrolled in the trial. Before TCR sequencing, CD4+ T cells and CD8+ T cells were sorted from peripheral blood as separate populations. Genomic DNA was isolated from the sorted cells so that the TCRbeta CDR3 region could be sequenced. The immunoSEQ Assay was used to sequence the TCRbeta CDR3 regions. As stored in TCRdb, this immuneACCESS dataset retains in-frame rearrangements with V and J assigned. A fraction of the clones does not appear; measured against another copy, unresolved V genes explain less than half of the discrepancy, and the remainder lacks a known reason. Recorded for this sample are nearly 50,000 clones; roughly 77% of them occurred a single time. The ten largest clonotypes hold more than 5.5% of the sample.

These data come from a study of OX40 agonist ivuxolimab in advanced cancers. Background for the entire study: Ivuxolimab, which targeted the costimulatory receptor OX40 (CD134), was an agonistic, fully human IgG2 monoclonal antibody. Partial responses occurred in three dose-escalation patients, of whom one had hepatocellular carcinoma and two had cutaneous melanoma. The purpose of peripheral TCRbeta sequencing was to test whether ivuxolimab changed TCR sequence diversity and led to clonal T-cell expansion. Intravenous ivuxolimab was administered to patients every 2 weeks at six dose levels: 0.01, 0.1, 0.3, 1.5, 3 and 10 mg/kg. Among the approximately 50 dose-escalation patients, around 19 had hepatocellular carcinoma, about 15 melanoma, 9 renal cell carcinoma and 9 head and neck cancer. The monotherapy dose-escalation portion (N ≈ 50 patients) of the phase I ivuxolimab trial is reported in the paper. In the dose-escalation cohort, around four fifths of patients were male, and the mean age was roughly 60 years, with a range of roughly 23 to 85. Prior anti-PD-1, anti-PD-L1 or anti-CTLA-4 therapy was permitted, and approximately 40% of dose-escalation patients had received checkpoint inhibitors.

The CDR3 numbers 13 residues from cysteine through phenylalanine. The kept DNA is CDR3 alone, 39 bases in frame from the first base. In the germline V gene, CDR1 corresponds to SGHVS and CDR2 to FNYEAQ. What the work shows at the level of the full study, not this receptor alone: In the 0.1-3.0 mg/kg groups, partial responders had among the lowest normalized peripheral clonal expansion, particularly in CD8+ T cells. At doses of 0.1 to 3.0 mg/kg, clonal expansion of both CD4+ and CD8+ T cells in blood was seen between baseline and week 6. Low levels of normalized T-cell clonal expansion were also seen in some patients who did not respond. Which antigens the clonally expanded peripheral T cells were specific for was not determined. After ivuxolimab, more expanded clones were found on average in CD8+ T cells than in CD4+ T cells.

This material consisted of CD4+ or CD8+ T cells sorted from blood, taken in a trial of the OX40 agonist ivuxolimab. This receptor was obtained from an adult with an advanced solid tumor such as melanoma, head and neck, liver or kidney cancer. The rearranged segments are TRBV7-6 and TRBJ2-5; the D gene identity is not certain. The last part of the DNA fits TRBJ2-7 better; the J call may be wrong. The CDR3 protein: CASSLGSAYEQYF. The DNA sequence is TGTGCCAGCAGCTTAGGTAGTGCGTACGAGCAGTACTTC.